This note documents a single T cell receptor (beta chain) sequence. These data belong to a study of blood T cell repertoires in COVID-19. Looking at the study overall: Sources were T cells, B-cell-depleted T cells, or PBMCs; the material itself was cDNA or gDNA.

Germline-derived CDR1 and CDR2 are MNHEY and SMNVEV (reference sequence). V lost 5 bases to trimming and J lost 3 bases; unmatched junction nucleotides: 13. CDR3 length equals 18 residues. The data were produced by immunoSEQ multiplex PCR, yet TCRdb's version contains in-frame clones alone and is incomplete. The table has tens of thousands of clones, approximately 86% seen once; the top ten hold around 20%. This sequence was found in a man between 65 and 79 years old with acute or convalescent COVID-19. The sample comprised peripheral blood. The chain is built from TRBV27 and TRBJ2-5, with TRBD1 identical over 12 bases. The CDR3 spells CASSLYPGQGAREETQYF. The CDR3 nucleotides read TGTGCCAGCAGTCTATATCCGGGACAGGGGGCGCGAGAAGAGACCCAGTACTTC.